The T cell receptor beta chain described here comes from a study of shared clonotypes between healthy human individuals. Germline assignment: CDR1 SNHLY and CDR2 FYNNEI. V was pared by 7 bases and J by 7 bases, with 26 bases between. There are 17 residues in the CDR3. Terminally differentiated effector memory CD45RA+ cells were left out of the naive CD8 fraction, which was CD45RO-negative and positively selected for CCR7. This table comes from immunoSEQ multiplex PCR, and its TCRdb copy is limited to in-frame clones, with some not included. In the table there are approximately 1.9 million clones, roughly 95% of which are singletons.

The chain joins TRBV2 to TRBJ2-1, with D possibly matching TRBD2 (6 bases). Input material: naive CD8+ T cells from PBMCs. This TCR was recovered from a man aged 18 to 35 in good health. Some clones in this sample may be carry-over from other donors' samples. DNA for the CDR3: TGTGCCAGCACCCCCCCCCTTGGGAGGTCCCCTTTGAATGAGCAGTTCTTC. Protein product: CASTPPLGRSPLNEQFF.